The 14 T cell receptor beta chains presented below share a single source sample, sequenced in a study of CD8+ T cells in alopecia areata. Sequencing used cDNA as its template, made by extracting RNA and reverse transcribing it. Clones were read by immunoSEQ multiplex PCR, and TCRdb kept only the in-frame ones, dropping some. The sample has a few hundred thousand clones; 56% are singletons. The sequencing sample was made of CD8+ T cells sorted from blood. The receptors derive from a human donor in good health.

The chain is built from TRBV4-1 and TRBJ2-5; 11 bases map to TRBD1. Per the germline V gene, CDR1 is MGHRA and CDR2 is YSYEKL. This CDR3 comprises 14 residues. Trimming cost V 6 bases and J 2 bases; bases outside gene matches: 2. CDR3 sequence: CASRGTGGQETQYF. The CDR3 DNA follows: TGCGCCAGCAGGGGGACAGGGGGGCAAGAGACCCAGTACTTC.

DNA of the CDR3: TGTGCCAGCAGCCTATCCTCCGCGAACACTGAAGCTTTCTTT. Its translation: CASSLSSANTEAFF. The J gene is TRBJ1-1, the V gene TRBV7-2, with D unclear. The germline V gene has CDR1 SGHTA and CDR2 FQGNSA. The V and J ends lost 5 bases and 1 base respectively, with 11 bases between them. CDR3 length equals 14 residues.

This clone has a handful of counts. The chain joins TRBV2 to TRBJ2-1; TRBD2 agrees at 7 bases. V was clipped by 7 bases and J by 9 bases; unmatched bases: 9. CDR1 is SNHLY and CDR2 is FYNNEI in the germline V gene. This CDR3 comprises 13 residues. CDR3 amino acids: CASTGTGRVEQFF. The CDR3 DNA sequence: TGTGCCAGCACGGGTACGGGGAGGGTTGAGCAGTTCTTC.

The V call is TRBV27, the J call TRBJ2-7; D gene uncertain. Between the trimmed V and J ends, which lost 3 bases and 5 bases, there was a span of 11 bases. The germline V gene has CDR1 MNHEY and CDR2 SMNVEV (reference sequence). The CDR3 totals 13 residues. CDR3 nucleotides: TGTGCCAGCAGTTTCCGACTTGAACACGAGCAGTACTTC. Protein sequence: CASSFRLEHEQYF.

V and J are TRBV29-1 and TRBJ2-7; D may be TRBD1 (5 bases). The V and J ends lost 6 bases and 0 bases respectively, with 12 bases between them. Germline loops: CDR1 SQVTM, CDR2 ANQGSEA. The CDR3 contains 13 residues. This CDR3 is CSVVGDISYEQYF. CDR3 in DNA: TGCAGCGTAGTAGGGGATATCTCCTACGAGCAGTACTTC.

This chain links TRBV13 with TRBJ2-3; TRBD2 aligns across 15 bases. CDR1 is PRHDT, CDR2 FYEKMQ, per germline (reference sequence). The trim removed 4 bases at V and 0 bases at J, leaving 5 bases unmatched. This CDR3 spans 18 amino acids. The DNA of the CDR3 is TGTGCCAGCAGCTGGGGACTAGCGGGGGGTTTTAGCACAGATACGCAGTATTTT. Protein product: CASSWGLAGGFSTDTQYF.

The genes are TRBV27 and TRBJ1-2; a weak D match, TRBD1 (6 bases). Germline V gene data show CDR1 as MNHEY and CDR2 as SMNVEV (reference sequence). This CDR3 has 12 amino acids. Trimming took 11 bases from V and 7 from J, leaving 17 bases between them. The CDR3 DNA sequence: TGTGCCGTCTGGGCGGGGGCGAGTGGCTACACCTTC. Translation gives CAVWAGASGYTF.

This rearrangement joins TRBV6-1 to TRBJ1-1, with D uncertain. V dropped 4 bases and J dropped 5 bases, with 11 bases sitting between them. The CDR3 contains 13 residues. Germline CDR1 and CDR2: MNHNS and SASEGT. CDR3 residues: CASSATRGTEAFF. DNA of the CDR3: TGTGCCAGCAGTGCAACGCGAGGAACTGAAGCTTTCTTT.

The rearrangement links TRBV13 to TRBJ1-1; no reliable D call. Germline V gives CDR1 PRHDT, CDR2 FYEKMQ (reference sequence). Between the trimmed V and J ends, which lost 3 bases and 1 base, there was a span of 6 bases. The CDR3 has 13 amino acids. CDR3 in DNA: TGTGCCAGCAGCTTCGGCGAGAACACTGAAGCTTTCTTT. Its translation: CASSFGENTEAFF.

The gene calls are TRBV7-3 and TRBJ2-1; 8 positions agree with TRBD1. CDR1 SGHTA and CDR2 FQGTGA come from the germline V gene. The CDR3 extends over 15 amino acids. V gave up 4 bases and J gave up 8 bases; unmatched junction bases: 10. The CDR3 DNA follows: TGTGCCAGCAGCTCGCAAGACAGGGGATTCGATGAGCAGTTCTTC. This codes for CASSSQDRGFDEQFF.

This clone was seen a single time. This sample includes further DNA sequences coding for the same CDR3. The J gene is TRBJ1-5, the V gene TRBV9; 7 bases align to TRBD1. V was clipped by 2 bases and J by 6 bases; unmatched bases: 5. Germline assignment: CDR1 SGDLS and CDR2 YYNGEE. CDR3 length: 14 residues. This CDR3 is CASSVSGGGQPQHF. The CDR3 nucleotides are TGTGCCAGCAGCGTTTCAGGGGGTGGTCAGCCCCAGCATTTT.

This clone has a handful of counts. This chain links TRBV23-1 with TRBJ2-1, with D unresolved. TRBV23-1 falls under the ORF class, with uncertain function. CDR3 length: 9 amino acids. V was pared by 7 bases and J by 15 bases, with 10 bases between. CDR3 amino acids: CASTYLPFF. CDR3 coding DNA: TGCGCCAGCACATACCTCCCGTTCTTC.

The gene calls are TRBV29-1 and TRBJ1-1, with D perhaps matching TRBD1 (5 bases). This CDR3 contains 14 residues. V was cut by 4 bases and J by 2 bases, with 14 bases left in between. Germline CDR1 is SQVTM and CDR2 is ANQGSEA. The CDR3: CSVGTGPRNTEAFF. The CDR3 bases are TGCAGCGTTGGAACGGGACCGAGAAACACTGAAGCTTTCTTT. Full variable domain (missing parts from reference TRBV29-1 and TRBJ1-1): SAVISQKPSRDICQRGTSLTIQCQVDSQVTMMFWYRQQPGQSLTLIATANQGSEATYESGFVIDKFPISRPNLTFSTLTVSNMSPEDSSIYLCSVGTGPRNTEAFFGQGTRLTVV.

V usage is TRBV6-1 and J usage is TRBJ1-2; D gene ambiguous. The CDR3 covers 12 residues. V lost 6 bases and J 8 bases, leaving 13 bases between the germline ends. From germline, CDR1 is MNHNS and CDR2 SASEGT. The DNA for the CDR3 is TGTGCCAGCAGCCCTCGCCCCCGCGGCTACACCTTC. Protein: CASSPRPRGYTF.